The clone carrying this TCR beta chain was observed at least ten times. What it recognizes is unknown. This specimen belongs to a study of T cells after yellow fever vaccination. Study-wide findings and caveats: Few clonotypes appeared in both CD4 and CD8 compartments. Sorted repertoires could include abundant contaminating clonotypes from bulk cells. Most primary-vaccination clones reappeared after the booster (about 95% CD4, roughly 88% CD8). A weaker secondary response peaked on day 5, the primary on day 15.

TCRdb reprocessed the 5' RACE reads via MiXCR and lists one record per CDR3 protein. The table records a few hundred thousand distinct CDR3 sequences, roughly 4% of them present only once. Germline V CDR1 and CDR2: SGHAT, FQNNGV. The CDR3 has 14 amino acids. The V end lost 5 bases, the J end lost 0 bases, and 7 bases lay between the germline ends. Sequencing used PBMCs, obtained on the day of the yellow fever booster vaccination. The receptor comes from a man between 18 and 29 years old who received the YFV17D yellow fever vaccine. The chain employs TRBV11-2 and TRBJ2-2; no definite D call. The CDR3 nucleotides read TGTGCCAGCAGCCGTGCCTCGAACACCGGGGAGCTGTTTTTT. Translating it yields CASSRASNTGELFF.